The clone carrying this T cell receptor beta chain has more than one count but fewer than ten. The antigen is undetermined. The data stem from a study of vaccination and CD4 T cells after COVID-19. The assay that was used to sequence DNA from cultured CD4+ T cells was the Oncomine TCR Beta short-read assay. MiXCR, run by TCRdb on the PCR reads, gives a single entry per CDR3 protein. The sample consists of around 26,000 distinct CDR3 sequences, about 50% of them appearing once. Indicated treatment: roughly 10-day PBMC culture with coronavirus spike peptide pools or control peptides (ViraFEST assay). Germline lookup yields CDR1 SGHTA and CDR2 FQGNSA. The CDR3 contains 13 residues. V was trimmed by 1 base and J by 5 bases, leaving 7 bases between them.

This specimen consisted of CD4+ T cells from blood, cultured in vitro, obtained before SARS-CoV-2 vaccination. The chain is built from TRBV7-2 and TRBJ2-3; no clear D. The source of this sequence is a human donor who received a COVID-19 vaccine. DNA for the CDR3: TGTGCCAGCAGCTTAGATCTTAGAGATACGCAGTATTTT. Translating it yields CASSLDLRDTQYF.